This TCR beta chain was documented in a study of CD8+ T cells in alopecia areata. Turning to the study itself: Oral tofacitinib, 5 to 10 mg twice daily, was given in an open-label trial.

This clone came up once. The CDR3 extends over 14 amino acids. Germline CDR1 reads SGDLS; CDR2 reads YYNGEE. The V end was cut by 2 bases, the J end by 7 bases, with 13 bases between. cDNA prepared by RNA extraction and subsequent reverse transcription served as the template for sequencing. Clones were read by immunoSEQ multiplex PCR, and TCRdb kept only the in-frame ones, dropping some. The profile shows 200,000 to 250,000 clones, roughly two thirds of them singletons. Those with alopecia areata gave lesional scalp punch biopsies and peripheral blood. The chain recombines TRBV9 with TRBJ1-5; the D gene is possibly TRBD1 (6 bases). This material consisted of CD4+ T cells sorted from blood, taken at week 0. The TCR was taken from a human donor with alopecia areata. CDR3 in amino acids: CASSVRGDGQPQHF. The CDR3 bases are TGTGCCAGCAGCGTCAGGGGTGATGGGCAGCCCCAGCATTTT.